This TCR beta chain was found in a study of spatial heterogeneity in lung cancer (dated by TCRdb to about 2019). About the full investigation: Beta-chain transcripts were consistently detected in greater numbers than alpha-chain transcripts, which likely reflects a higher abundance of beta-chain transcripts. In the raw uncorrected reads, each unique combination of TCR and UMI appeared more than ten times on average. In non-small cell lung cancer, the study quantitatively compared TCR alpha and beta repertoires across several tumor regions, matched nontumor lung, and blood. Nonsynonymous mutation counts, determined by whole-exome sequencing of tumor tissue, were related to features of the TCR repertoire. Both alpha and beta chains were TCR-sequenced in about 240 tumor regions, around 65 matched nontumor lung samples and around 54 PBMC samples obtained at surgery.

Libraries came from 5' RACE. Sequenced using a NextSeq 500. The TCR library protocol attached a unique molecular identifier to each TCR cDNA molecule to allow correction of PCR and sequencing errors. In the source study's methods: TCR identification, UMI-based error correction and CDR3 extraction were performed with Decombinator tools. TCRs above a frequency of 2 per 1,000, corresponding to the top 1% of the tumor frequency distribution, were defined as expanded. Each repertoire was subsampled 100 times to 5,000 TCRs, after which Renyi diversity was computed with the R vegan package. CDR3 similarity networks were built from amino acid triplet string-kernel similarity, with CDR3s being connected when pairwise similarity was above 0.82. Clones were called with MiXCR by TCRdb after fastp trimmed the public reads at Q25, and only in-frame beta chains were retained. Each entry merges the rows of one CDR3 protein and shows their most common DNA and genes. The V and J calls, along with clone size, are taken from TCRdb and not from the paper's own processing. The sample profile shows more than 85,000 distinct CDR3 sequences; around 8.6% of them were found once. 6.9% of the sample goes to the ten largest clones.

The CDR3 starts with the cysteine, ends with the phenylalanine, and has 9 residues. The sequence is cut down to CDR3 DNA, 27 bases in frame from base 1. Deletion took 10 bases off V and 7 bases off J, with a span of 8 bases between the germline ends. This clonotype was seen ten or more times. There is no known antigen for this receptor. No quality values exist for individual bases; no much larger clone is one base distant. Overall study outcomes, separate from this receptor: Ubiquitous expanded tumor TCRs were detected in blood more often at tumor resection than at routine follow-up. Confirming at a functional level the hypothesis that regional TCRs recognize regional mutations was considered to require additional single-cell paired TCR alpha and beta sequencing.

Sample time point, as interpreted from the label and publication: sample taken at primary tumor resection. Without any cell sorting, TCR sequencing was performed on whole RNA extracted either from tumor and nontumor lung tissue or from cryopreserved PBMC samples. Donors were under 95 patients with early-stage, untreated non-small cell lung cancer from the lung TRACERx cohort. Only patients with enough RNA available from two or more tumor regions were chosen for TCR sequencing. Rearrangement joined TRBV23-1 to TRBJ2-7; the D region possibly corresponds to TRBD2 (5 bases align). TRBV23-1 is annotated as an ORF whose role is uncertain. This receptor was obtained from a male donor with early-stage non-small cell lung cancer. The starting material was PBMCs, obtained at surgery. The DNA sequence is as follows: TGCGCCACCTGGGAGGAGCAGTACTTC. This encodes CATWEEQYF.